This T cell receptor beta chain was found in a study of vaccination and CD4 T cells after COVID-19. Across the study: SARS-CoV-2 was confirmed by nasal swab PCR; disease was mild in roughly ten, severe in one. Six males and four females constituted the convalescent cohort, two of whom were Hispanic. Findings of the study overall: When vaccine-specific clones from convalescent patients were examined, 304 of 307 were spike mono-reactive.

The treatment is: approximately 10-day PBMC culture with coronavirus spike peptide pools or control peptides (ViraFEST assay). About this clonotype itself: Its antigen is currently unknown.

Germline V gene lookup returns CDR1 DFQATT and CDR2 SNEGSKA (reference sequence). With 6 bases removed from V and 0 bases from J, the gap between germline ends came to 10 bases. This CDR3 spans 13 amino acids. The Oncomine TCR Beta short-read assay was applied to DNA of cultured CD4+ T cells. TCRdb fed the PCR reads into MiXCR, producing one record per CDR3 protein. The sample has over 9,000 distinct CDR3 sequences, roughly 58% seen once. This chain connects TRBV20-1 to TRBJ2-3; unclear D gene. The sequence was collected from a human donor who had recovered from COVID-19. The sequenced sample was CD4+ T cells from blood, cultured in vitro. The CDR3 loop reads CSAASTSTDTQYF. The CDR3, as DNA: TGCAGTGCCGCTAGTACTAGCACAGATACGCAGTATTTT.